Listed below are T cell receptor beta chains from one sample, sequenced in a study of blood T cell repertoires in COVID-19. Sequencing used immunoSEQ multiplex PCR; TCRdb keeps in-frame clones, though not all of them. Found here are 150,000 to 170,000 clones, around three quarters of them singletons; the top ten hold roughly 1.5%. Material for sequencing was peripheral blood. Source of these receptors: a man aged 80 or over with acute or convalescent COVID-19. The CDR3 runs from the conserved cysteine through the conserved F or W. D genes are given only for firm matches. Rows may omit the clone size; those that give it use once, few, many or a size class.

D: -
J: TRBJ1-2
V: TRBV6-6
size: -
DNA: TGTGCCAGCAGCTCGACAGCTAACTATGGCTACACCTTC
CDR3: CASSSTANYGYTF

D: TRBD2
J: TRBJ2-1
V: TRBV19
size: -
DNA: TGTGCCAGTAGTTCCCTGGGACTAGCGGGGCTGTCCTACAATGAGCAGTTCTTC
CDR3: CASSSLGLAGLSYNEQFF

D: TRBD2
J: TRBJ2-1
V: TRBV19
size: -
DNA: TGTGCCAGTAGTATTTCGGGACTGGGGGGGAATAAGAATGAGCAGTTCTTC
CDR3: CASSISGLGGNKNEQFF

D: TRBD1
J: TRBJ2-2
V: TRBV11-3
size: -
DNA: TGTGCCAGCAGCTACAGGGGGAGCACCGGGGAGCTGTTTTTT
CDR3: CASSYRGSTGELFF

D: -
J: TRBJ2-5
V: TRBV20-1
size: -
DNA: TGCAGTGCTAGGGAGGCAGAGACCCAGTACTTC
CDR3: CSAREAETQYF

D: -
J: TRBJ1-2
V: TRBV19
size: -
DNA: TGTGCCAGTAGTTGGGGGGGTGGCTACACCTTC
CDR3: CASSWGGGYTF

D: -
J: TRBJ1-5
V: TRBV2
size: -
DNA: TGTGCCAGCACCCGGGGGGGGCGACAGCCCCAGCATTTT
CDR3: CASTRGGRQPQHF

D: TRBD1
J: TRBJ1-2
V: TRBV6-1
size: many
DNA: TGTGCCAGCAGTGCCCGGGACAGGGGGCGGGTTGCGGGCTACACCTTC
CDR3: CASSARDRGRVAGYTF

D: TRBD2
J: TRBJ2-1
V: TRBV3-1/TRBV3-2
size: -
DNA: TGTGCCAGCAGCCAAGCCACGGCGGGGGGCTCGGGTGAGCAGTTCTTC
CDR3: CASSQATAGGSGEQFF

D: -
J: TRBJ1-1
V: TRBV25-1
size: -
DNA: TGTGCCAGCAGTGTTGACATGAACACTGAAGCTTTCTTT
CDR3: CASSVDMNTEAFF

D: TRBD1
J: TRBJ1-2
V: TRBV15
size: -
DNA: TGTGCCACCAGCATCCCGGAGGGGGCTCCTGGCTACACCTTC
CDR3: CATSIPEGAPGYTF

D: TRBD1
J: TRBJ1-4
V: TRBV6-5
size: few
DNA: TGTGCCAGCAGTCCCGGGGACAGGAATGAAAAACTGTTTTTT
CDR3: CASSPGDRNEKLFF

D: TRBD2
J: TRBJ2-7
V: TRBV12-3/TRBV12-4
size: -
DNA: TGTGCCAGCAGTTTGCGGGAGGGCGAGCAGTACTTC
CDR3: CASSLREGEQYF

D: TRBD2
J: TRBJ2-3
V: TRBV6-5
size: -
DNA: TGTGCCAGCACCGACGGGGGGAGCACAGATACGCAGTATTTT
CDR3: CASTDGGSTDTQYF

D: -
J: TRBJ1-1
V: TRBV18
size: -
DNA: TGTGCCAGCTCAGCCGGGAATAGGAACACTGAAGCTTTCTTT
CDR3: CASSAGNRNTEAFF

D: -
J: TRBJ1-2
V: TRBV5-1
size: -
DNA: TGCGCCAGCAGCCCTGACAGTAACAGCTACACCTTC
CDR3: CASSPDSNSYTF

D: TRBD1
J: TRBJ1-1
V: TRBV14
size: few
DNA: TGTGCCAGCAGCCTACGGACAGGGGCCATGAACACTGAAGCTTTCTTT
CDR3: CASSLRTGAMNTEAFF

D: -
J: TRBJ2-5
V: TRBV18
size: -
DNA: TGTGCCAGCTCACCACCGACAGACCTCCAAGAGACCCAGTACTTC
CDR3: CASSPPTDLQETQYF

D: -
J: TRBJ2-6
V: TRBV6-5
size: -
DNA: TGTGCCAGCAGCGAGCGGAGGTCTGGGGCCAACGTCCTGACTTTC
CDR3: CASSERRSGANVLTF

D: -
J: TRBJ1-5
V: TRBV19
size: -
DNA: TGTGCCAGTTCCGGGGAGAGTAGCAATCAGCCCCAGCATTTT
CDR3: CASSGESSNQPQHF

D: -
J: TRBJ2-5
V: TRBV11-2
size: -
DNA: TGTGCCAGCAGCTTAGGCCAGGGGCCCGGGGAGACCCAGTACTTC
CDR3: CASSLGQGPGETQYF

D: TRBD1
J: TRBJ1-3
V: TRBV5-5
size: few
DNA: TGTGCCAGCAGCTTGTTTTCAGGGGGCTCTGGAAACACCATATATTTT
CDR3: CASSLFSGGSGNTIYF

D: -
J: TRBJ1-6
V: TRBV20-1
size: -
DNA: TGCAGTGCTAGTAGGGGGGGCCTCCCGAATTCACCCCTCCACTTT
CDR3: CSASRGGLPNSPLHF

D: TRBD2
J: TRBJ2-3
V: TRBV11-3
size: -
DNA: TGTGCCAGCAGCTCCAGCTCCGGGACTAGCGGGGTCCCCGGTACGCAGTATTTT
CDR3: CASSSSSGTSGVPGTQYF

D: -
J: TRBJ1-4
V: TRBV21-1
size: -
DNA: TGTGCCAGCAGCAAGGTCAGAGGGGGAGAAAAACTGTTTTTT
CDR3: CASSKVRGGEKLFF

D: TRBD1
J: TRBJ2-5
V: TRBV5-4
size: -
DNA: TGTGCCAGCAGTTCCGGGACAGTTCAAGAGACCCAGTACTTC
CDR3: CASSSGTVQETQYF

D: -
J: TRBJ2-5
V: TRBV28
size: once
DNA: TGTGCCAGCACTCGACGGGGGGCAGAAGAGACCCAGTACTTC
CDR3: CASTRRGAEETQYF

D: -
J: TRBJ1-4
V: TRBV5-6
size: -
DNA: TGTGCCAGCAGCTTGGCCTCGAGGCCATTATACGAAAAACTGTTTTTT
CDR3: CASSLASRPLYEKLFF

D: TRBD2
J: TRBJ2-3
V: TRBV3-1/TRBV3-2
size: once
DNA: TGTGCCTCCTGGACTAGCGGGGGAGTCACAGATACGCAGTATTTT
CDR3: CASWTSGGVTDTQYF

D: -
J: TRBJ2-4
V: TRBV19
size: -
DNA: TGTGCCAGCCAACCCGGGGGACCCAAAAACATTCAGTACTTC
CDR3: CASQPGGPKNIQYF

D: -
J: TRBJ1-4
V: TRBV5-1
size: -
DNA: TGCGCCAGCAGCTTGGGCCGTTCCCTCATCGGGGAAAAACTGTTTTTT
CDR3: CASSLGRSLIGEKLFF

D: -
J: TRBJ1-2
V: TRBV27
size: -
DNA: TGTGCCAGCAAGGCCCTAGACCCCCTCTATGGCTACACCTTC
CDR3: CASKALDPLYGYTF

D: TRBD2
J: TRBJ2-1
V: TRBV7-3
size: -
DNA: TGTGCCAGCAGCCCCATCGGCGCGGGGGGCCCTAGCTCCTACAATGAGCAGTTCTTC
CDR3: CASSPIGAGGPSSYNEQFF

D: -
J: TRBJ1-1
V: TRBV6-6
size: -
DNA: TGTGCCAGCAGTTACTCTGGGGGGGAGACTGAAGCTTTCTTT
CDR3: CASSYSGGETEAFF

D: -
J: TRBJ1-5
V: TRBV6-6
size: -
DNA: TGTGCCAGCGGCGAATCGGGTAGCAATCAGCCCCAGCATTTT
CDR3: CASGESGSNQPQHF

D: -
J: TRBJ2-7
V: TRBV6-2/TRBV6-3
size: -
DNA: TGTGCCAGCAGTAGACAGGGAGGCGGCGAGCAGTACTTC
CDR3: CASSRQGGGEQYF

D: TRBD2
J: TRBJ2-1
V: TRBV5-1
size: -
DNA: TGCGCCAGCAAGCAAGTAGCGGGGGAACACAATGAGCAGTTCTTC
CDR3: CASKQVAGEHNEQFF

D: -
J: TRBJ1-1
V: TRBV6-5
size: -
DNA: TGTGCCAGCAGCCCCGGGTTAGGGGTGGGTACTGAAGCTTTCTTT
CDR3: CASSPGLGVGTEAFF

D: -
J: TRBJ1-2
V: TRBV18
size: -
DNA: TGTGCCAGCTCACCGCGGGGCGAGGATGGCTACACCTTC
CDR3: CASSPRGEDGYTF

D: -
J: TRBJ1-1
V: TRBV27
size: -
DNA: TGTGCCAGCAGTCCGATCATGGTCAGGAACACTGAAGCTTTCTTT
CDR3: CASSPIMVRNTEAFF

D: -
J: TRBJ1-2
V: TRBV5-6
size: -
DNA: TGTGCCACCAAACCCCAGGGCGCCGGTAACTATGGCTACACCTTC
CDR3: CATKPQGAGNYGYTF

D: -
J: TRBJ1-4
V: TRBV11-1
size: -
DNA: TGTGCCAGCAGCGACGGACTCGGCCGGGAGGAAAAACTGTTTTTT
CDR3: CASSDGLGREEKLFF

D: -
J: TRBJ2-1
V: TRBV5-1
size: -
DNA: TGCGCCAGCAGCTTGGACGGGGGCTACAATGAGCAGTTCTTC
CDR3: CASSLDGGYNEQFF

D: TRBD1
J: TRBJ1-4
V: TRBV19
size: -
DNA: TGTGCCAGTACCCAATCCGGGACAGGGGGAGAAAAACTGTTTTTT
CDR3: CASTQSGTGGEKLFF

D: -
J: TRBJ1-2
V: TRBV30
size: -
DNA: TGTGCCTGGAGTGTAGGGGCGCGTGGCTACACCTTC
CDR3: CAWSVGARGYTF

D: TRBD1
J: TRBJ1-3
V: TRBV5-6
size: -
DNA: TGTGCCAGCAGCGCCCCGGGACAGGGGAACACCATATATTTT
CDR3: CASSAPGQGNTIYF

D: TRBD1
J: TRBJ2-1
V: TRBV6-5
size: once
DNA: TGTGCCAGCAGTTACGAGGGACAGAACCTCAATGAGCAGTTCTTC
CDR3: CASSYEGQNLNEQFF

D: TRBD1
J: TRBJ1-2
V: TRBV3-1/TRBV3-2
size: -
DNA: TGTGCCAGCAGCCTTGGGACAGGGATCTATGGCTACACCTTC
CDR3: CASSLGTGIYGYTF

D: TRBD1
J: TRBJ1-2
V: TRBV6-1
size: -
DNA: TGTGCCAGCAGTGAGACAGGGGGCAACTATGGCTACACCTTC
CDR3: CASSETGGNYGYTF

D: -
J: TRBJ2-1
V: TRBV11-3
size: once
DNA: TGTGCCAGCACCCTGATGGGGGGGGCTTACAATGAGCAGTTCTTC
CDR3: CASTLMGGAYNEQFF